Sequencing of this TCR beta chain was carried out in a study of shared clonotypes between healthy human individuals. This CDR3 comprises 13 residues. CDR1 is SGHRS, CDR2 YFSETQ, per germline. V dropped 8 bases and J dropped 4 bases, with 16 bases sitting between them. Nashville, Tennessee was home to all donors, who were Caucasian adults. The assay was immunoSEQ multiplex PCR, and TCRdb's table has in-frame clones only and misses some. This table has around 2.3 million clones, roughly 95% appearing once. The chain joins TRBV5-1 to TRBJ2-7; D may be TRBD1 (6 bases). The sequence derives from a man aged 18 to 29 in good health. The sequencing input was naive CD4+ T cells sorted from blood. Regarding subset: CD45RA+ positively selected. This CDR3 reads CASRPGHNYEQYF. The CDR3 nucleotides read TGCGCCAGTCGGCCGGGACACAATTACGAGCAGTACTTC. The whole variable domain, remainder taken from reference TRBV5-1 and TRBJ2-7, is KAGVTQTPRYLIKTRGQQVTLSCSPISGHRSVSWYQQTPGQGLQFLFEYFSETQRNKGNFPGRFSGRQFSNSRSEMNVSTLELGDSALYLCASRPGHNYEQYFGPGTRLTVT.